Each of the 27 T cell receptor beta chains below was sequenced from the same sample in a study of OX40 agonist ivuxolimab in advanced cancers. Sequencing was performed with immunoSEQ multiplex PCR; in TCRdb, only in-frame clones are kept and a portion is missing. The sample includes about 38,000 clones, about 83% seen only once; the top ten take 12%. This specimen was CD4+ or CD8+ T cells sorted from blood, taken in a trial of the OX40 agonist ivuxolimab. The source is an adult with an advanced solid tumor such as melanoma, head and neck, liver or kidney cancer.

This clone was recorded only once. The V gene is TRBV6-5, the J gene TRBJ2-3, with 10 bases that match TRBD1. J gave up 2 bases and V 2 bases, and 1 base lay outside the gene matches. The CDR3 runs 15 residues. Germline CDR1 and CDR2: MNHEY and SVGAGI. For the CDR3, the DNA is TGTGCCAGCAGTTACCGACAGGGGGCCACAGATACGCAGTATTTT. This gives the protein CASSYRQGATDTQYF.

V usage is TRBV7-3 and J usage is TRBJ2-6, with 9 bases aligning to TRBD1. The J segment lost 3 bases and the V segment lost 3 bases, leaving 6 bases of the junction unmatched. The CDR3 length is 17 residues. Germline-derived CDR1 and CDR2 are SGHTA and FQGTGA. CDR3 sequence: CASSFAGTGNGANVLTF. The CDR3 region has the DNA TGTGCCAGCAGCTTCGCCGGGACAGGGAATGGGGCCAACGTCCTGACTTTC.

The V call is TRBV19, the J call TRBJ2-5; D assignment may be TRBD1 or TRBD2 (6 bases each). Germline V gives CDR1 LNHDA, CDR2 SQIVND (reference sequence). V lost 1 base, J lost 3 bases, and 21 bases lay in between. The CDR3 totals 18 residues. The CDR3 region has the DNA TGTGCCAGTAGTATAGGGAGGGGGTTTGGCTTGGGGAAAGAGACCCAGTACTTC. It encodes CASSIGRGFGLGKETQYF. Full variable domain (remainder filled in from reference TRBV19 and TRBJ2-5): DGGITQSPKYLFRKEGQNVTLSCEQNLNHDAMYWYRQDPGQGLRLIYYSQIVNDFQKGDIAEGYSVSREKKESFPLTVTSAQKNPTAFYLCASSIGRGFGLGKETQYFGPGTRLLVL.

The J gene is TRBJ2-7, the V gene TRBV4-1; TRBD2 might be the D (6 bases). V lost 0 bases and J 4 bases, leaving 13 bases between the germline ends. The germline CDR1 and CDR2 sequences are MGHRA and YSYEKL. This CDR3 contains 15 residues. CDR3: CASSQEEGIAYEQYF. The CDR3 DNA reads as TGCGCCAGCAGCCAAGAGGAGGGGATCGCTTACGAGCAGTACTTC.

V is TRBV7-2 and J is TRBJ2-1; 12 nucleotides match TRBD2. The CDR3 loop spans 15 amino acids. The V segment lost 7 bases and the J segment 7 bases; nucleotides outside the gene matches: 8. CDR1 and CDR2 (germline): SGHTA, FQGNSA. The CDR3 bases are TGTGCCAGCATCCAGACTAGCGGGAGTGTTAATGAGCAGTTCTTC. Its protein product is CASIQTSGSVNEQFF.

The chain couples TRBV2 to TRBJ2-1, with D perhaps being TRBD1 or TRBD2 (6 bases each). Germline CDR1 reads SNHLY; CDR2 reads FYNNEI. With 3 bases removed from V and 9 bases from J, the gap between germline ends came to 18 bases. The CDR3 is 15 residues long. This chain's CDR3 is CASSDSGGGYGEQFF. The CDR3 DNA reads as TGTGCCAGCAGTGATTCCGGGGGCGGTTATGGTGAGCAGTTCTTC.

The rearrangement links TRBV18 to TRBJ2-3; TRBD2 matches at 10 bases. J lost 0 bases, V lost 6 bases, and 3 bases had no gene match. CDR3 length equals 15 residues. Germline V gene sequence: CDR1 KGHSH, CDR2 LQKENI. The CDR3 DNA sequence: TGTGCCAGCTCTGGGACTAGCGTTAGCACAGATACGCAGTATTTT. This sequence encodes CASSGTSVSTDTQYF.

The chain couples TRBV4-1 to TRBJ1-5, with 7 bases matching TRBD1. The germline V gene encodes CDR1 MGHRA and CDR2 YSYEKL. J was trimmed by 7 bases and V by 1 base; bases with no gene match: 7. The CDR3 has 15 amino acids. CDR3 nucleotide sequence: TGCGCCAGCAGCCAAGGACAGGGAGGAGGGCAGCCCCAGCATTTT. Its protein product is CASSQGQGGGQPQHF.

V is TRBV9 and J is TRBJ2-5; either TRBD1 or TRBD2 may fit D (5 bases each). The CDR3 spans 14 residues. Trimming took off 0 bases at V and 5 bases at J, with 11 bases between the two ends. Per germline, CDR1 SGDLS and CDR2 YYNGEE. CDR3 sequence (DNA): TGTGCCAGCAGCGTAGGGGGCAGGGAGGAGACCCAGTACTTC. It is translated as CASSVGGREETQYF.

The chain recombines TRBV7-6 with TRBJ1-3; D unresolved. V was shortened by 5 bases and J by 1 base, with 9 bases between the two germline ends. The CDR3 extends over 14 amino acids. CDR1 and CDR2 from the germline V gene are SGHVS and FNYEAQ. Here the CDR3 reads CASSPDHSGNTIYF. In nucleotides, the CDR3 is TGTGCCAGCAGCCCCGATCATTCTGGAAACACCATATATTTT.

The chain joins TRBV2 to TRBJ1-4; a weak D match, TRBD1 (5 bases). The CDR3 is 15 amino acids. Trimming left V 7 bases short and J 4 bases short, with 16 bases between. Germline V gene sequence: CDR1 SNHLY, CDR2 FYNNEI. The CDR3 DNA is TGTGCCAGCACCCCATTGGGGCAGAGTAATGAAAAACTGTTTTTT. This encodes CASTPLGQSNEKLFF.

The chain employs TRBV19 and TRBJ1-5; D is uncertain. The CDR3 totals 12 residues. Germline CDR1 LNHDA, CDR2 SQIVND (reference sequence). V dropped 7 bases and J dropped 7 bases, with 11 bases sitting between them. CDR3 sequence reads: CASTKSRQPQHF. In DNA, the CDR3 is TGTGCCAGTACCAAAAGCCGCCAGCCCCAGCATTTT.

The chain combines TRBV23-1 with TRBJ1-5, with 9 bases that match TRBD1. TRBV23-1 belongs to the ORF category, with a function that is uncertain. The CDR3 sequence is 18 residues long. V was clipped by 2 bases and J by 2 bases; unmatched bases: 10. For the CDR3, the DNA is TGCGCCAGCAGTCAAACCCCTACAGGGGGCCGAGGCAATCAGCCCCAGCATTTT. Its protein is CASSQTPTGGRGNQPQHF.

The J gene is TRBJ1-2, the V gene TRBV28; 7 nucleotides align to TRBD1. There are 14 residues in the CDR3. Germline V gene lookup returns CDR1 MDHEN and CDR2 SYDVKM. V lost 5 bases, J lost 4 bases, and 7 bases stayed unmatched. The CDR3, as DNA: TGTGCCAGCAGTGACCAAGGGGGCAGCTATGGCTACACCTTC. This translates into CASSDQGGSYGYTF.

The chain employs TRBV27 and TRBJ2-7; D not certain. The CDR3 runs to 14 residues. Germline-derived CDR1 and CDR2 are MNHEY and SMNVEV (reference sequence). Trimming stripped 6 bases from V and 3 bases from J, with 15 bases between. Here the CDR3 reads CASSQGFKNYEQYF. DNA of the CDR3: TGTGCCAGCAGCCAAGGATTTAAGAACTACGAGCAGTACTTC.

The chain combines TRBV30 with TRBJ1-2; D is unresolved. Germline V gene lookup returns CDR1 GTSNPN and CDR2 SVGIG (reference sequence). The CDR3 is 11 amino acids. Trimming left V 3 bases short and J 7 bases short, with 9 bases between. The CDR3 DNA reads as TGTGCCTGGAGCCTACCGCGTGGCTACACCTTC. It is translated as CAWSLPRGYTF.

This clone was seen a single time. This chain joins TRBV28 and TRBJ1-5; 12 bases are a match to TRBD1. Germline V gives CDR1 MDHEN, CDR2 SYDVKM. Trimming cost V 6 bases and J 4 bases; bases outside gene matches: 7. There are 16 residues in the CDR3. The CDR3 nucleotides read TGTGCCAGCAGAATTCCGGGACAGGGGGCGAATCAGCCCCAGCATTTT. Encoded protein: CASRIPGQGANQPQHF.

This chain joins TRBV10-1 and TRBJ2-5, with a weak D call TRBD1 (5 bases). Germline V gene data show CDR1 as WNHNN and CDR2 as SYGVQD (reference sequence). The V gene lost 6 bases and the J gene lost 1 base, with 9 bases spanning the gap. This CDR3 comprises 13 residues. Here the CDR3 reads CASSGQLQETQYF. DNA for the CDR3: TGCGCCAGCAGCGGACAACTCCAAGAGACCCAGTACTTC.

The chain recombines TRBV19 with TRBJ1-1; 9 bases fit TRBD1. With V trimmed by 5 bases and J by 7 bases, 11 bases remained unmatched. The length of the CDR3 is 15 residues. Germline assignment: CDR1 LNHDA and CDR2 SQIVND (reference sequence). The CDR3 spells CASSSGQGSHGEAFF. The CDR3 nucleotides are TGTGCCAGTAGTTCGGGACAGGGATCACACGGTGAAGCTTTCTTT.

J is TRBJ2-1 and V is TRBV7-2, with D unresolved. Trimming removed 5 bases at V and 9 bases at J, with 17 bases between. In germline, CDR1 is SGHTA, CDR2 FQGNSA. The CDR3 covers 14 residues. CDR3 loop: CASSAPPSSTEQFF. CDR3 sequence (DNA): TGTGCCAGCAGCGCGCCCCCCAGTTCAACTGAGCAGTTCTTC.

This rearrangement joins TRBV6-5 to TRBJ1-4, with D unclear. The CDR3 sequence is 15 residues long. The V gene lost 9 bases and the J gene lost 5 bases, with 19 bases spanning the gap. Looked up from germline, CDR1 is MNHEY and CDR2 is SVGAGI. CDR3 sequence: CASLGSGRQNEKLFF. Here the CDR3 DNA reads TGTGCCAGTCTCGGAAGCGGGCGCCAGAATGAAAAACTGTTTTTT.

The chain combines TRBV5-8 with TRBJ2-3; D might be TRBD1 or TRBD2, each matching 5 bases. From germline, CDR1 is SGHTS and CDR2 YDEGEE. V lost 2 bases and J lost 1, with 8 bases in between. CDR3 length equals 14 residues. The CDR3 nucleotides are TGTGCCAGCAGCTTCGGGGACGGCACAGATACGCAGTATTTT. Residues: CASSFGDGTDTQYF.

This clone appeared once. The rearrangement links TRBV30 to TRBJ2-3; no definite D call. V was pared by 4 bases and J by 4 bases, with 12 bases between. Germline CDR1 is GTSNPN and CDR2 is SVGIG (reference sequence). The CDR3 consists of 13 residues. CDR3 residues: CAWTTNQADTQYF. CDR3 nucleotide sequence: TGTGCCTGGACCACTAACCAGGCAGATACGCAGTATTTT.

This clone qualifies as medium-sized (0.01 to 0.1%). This CDR3 is CASSLSVRNTEAFF. For the CDR3, the DNA is TGTGCCAGCAGTTTATCGGTCAGGAACACTGAAGCTTTCTTT. This chain uses TRBV28 with TRBJ1-1; unclear D gene. The V and J ends lost 1 base and 1 base respectively, with 7 bases between them. This CDR3 has 14 residues. Germline loops: CDR1 MDHEN, CDR2 SYDVKM. Full variable domain (outside the CDR3, taken from reference TRBV28 and TRBJ1-1): DVKVTQSSRYLVKRTGEKVFLECVQDMDHENMFWYRQDPGLGLRLIYFSYDVKMKEKGDIPEGYSVSREKKERFSLILESASTNQTSMYLCASSLSVRNTEAFFGQGTRLTVV.

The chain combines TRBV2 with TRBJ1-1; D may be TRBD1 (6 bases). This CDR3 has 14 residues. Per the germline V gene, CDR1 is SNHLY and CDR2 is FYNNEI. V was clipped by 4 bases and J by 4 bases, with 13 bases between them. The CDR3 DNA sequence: TGTGCCAGCAGTGTGCAGGGGCGCGGCACTGAAGCTTTCTTT. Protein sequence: CASSVQGRGTEAFF.

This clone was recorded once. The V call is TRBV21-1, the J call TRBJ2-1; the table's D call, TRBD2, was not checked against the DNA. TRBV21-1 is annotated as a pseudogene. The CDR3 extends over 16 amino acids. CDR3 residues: CASSNGGTSRYNEQFF. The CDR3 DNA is TGTGCCAGCAGCAACGGGGGGACTAGCAGATACAATGAGCAGTTCTTC.

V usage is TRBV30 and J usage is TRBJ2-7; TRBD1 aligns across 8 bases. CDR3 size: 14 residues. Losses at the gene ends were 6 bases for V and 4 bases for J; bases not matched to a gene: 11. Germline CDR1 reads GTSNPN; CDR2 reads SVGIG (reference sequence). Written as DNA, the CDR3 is TGTGCCTGCTCCTCGAGGACAGGGCTATACGAGCAGTACTTC. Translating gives CACSSRTGLYEQYF. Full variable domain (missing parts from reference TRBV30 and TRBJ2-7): SQTIHQWPATLVQPVGSPLSLECTVEGTSNPNLYWYRQAAGRGLQLLFYSVGIGQISSEVPQNLSASRPQDRQFILSSKKLLLSDSGFYLCACSSRTGLYEQYFGPGTRLTVT.